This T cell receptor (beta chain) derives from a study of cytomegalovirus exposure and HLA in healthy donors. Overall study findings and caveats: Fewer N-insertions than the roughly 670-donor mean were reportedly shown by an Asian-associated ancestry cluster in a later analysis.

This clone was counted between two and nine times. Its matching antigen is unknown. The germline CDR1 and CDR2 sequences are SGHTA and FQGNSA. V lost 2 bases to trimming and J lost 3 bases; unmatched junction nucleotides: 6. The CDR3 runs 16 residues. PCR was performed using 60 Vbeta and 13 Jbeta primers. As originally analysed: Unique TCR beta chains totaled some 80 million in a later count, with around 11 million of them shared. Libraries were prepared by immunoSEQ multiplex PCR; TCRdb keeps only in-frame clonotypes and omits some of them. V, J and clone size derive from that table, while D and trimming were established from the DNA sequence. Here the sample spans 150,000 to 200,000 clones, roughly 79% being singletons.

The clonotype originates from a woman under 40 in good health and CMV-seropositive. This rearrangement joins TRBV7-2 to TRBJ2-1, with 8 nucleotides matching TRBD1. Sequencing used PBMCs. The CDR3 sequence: CASSLQSRGLYNEQFF. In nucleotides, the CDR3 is TGTGCCAGCAGCTTACAATCCAGGGGGCTCTACAATGAGCAGTTCTTC. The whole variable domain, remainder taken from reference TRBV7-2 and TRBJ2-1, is GAGVSQSPSNKVTEKGKDVELRCDPISGHTALYWYRQSLGQGLEFLIYFQGNSAPDKSGLPSDRFSAERTGGSVSTLTIQRTQQEDSAVYLCASSLQSRGLYNEQFFGPGTRLTVL.